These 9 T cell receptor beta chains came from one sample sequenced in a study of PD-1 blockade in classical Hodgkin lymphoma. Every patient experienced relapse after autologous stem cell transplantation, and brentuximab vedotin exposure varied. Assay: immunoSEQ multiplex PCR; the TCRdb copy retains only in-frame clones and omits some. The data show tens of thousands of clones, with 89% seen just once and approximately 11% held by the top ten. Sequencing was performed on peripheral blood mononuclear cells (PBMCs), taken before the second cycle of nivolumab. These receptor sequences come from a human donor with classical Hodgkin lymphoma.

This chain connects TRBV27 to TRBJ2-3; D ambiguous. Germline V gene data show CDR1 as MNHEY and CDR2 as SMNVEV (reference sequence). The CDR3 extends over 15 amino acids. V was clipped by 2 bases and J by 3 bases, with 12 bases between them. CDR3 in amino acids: CASSLGPLGTDTQYF. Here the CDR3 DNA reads TGTGCCAGCAGTTTAGGTCCCCTAGGGACAGATACGCAGTATTTT.

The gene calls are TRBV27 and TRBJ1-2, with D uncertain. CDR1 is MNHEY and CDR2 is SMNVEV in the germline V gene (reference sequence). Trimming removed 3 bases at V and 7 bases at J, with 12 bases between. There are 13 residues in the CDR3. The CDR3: CASSLSRAAGYTF. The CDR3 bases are TGTGCCAGCAGTTTGTCCAGAGCTGCTGGCTACACCTTC.

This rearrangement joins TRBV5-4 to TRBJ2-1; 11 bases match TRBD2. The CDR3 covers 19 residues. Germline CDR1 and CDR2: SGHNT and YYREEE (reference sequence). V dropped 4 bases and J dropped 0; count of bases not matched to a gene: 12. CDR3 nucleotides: TGTGCCAGCAGCCCGCCCGGGACTAGCGGTCAAAGCTCCTACAATGAGCAGTTCTTC. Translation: CASSPPGTSGQSSYNEQFF.

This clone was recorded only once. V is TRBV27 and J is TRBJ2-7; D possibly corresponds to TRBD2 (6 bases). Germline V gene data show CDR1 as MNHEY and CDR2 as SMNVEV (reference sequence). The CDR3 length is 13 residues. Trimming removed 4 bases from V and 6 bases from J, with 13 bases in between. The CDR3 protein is CASSSGTSSEQYF. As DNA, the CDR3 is TGTGCCAGCAGTTCCGGGACTTCGTCCGAGCAGTACTTC.

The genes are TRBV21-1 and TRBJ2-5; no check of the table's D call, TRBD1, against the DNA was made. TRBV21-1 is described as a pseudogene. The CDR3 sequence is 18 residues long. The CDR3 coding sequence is TGTGCCAGCAGCAAAGCCGCGGGGGACAGGGGGCACCAAGAGACCCAGTACTTC. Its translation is CASSKAAGDRGHQETQYF.

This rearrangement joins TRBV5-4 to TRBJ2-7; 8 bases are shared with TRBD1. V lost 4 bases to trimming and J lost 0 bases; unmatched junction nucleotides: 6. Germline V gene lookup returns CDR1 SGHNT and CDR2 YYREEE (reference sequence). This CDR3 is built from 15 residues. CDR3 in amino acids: CASSPDRGDSYEQYF. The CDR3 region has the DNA TGTGCCAGCAGCCCCGACAGGGGCGACTCCTACGAGCAGTACTTC.

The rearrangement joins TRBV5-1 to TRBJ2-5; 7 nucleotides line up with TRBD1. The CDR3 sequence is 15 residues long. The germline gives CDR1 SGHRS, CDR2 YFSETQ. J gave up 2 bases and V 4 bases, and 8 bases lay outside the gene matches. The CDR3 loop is CASSPRDSRQETQYF. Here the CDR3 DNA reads TGCGCCAGCAGCCCCCGGGACAGCCGACAAGAGACCCAGTACTTC.

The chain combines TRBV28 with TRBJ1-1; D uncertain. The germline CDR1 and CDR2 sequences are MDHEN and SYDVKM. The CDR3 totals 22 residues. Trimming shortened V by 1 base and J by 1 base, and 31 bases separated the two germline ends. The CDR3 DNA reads TGTGCCAGCAGTTTATTCAGGCGTAGTCTGATATATCCTCGGCCGACGAACACTGAAGCTTTCTTT. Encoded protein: CASSLFRRSLIYPRPTNTEAFF.

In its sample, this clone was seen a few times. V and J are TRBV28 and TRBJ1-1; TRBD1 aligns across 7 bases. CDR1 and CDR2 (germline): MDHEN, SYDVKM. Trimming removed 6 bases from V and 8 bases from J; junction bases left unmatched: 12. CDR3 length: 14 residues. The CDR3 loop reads CASRRRRDRGEAFF. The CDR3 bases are TGTGCCAGCAGGCGTAGACGGGACAGAGGAGAAGCTTTCTTT.